Listed below are T cell receptor beta chains from one sample, sequenced in a study of CD4 T cell repertoires in COVID-19. Profiling relied on immunoSEQ multiplex PCR, and the TCRdb table lists in-frame clones only, not all of them. The table has more than 65,000 clones, 83% seen once; the top ten hold about 0.5%. The source was CD4+ T cells from peripheral blood, collected after recovery from COVID-19. The receptors originated from a human donor who had COVID-19. Each CDR3 is given with its conserved first and last residue. The D gene is left open where the match is weak. A clone size is listed for some rows: how often the clone was seen (once, few, many), or a class if it is expanded.

CDR3 protein	CDR3 DNA	clone size	J gene	V gene	D gene
CASSYTGTGAEAFF	TGTGCCAGCAGCTATACCGGGACAGGGGCCGAAGCTTTCTTT	NA	TRBJ1-1	TRBV7-2	TRBD1
CSVYTDRASREQYF	TGCAGCGTCTACACAGACAGGGCGTCGCGGGAGCAGTACTTC	few	TRBJ2-7	TRBV29-1	TRBD1
CASSLGEYSTGELFF	TGTGCCAGCAGCTTAGGAGAGTACAGCACCGGGGAGCTGTTTTTT	NA	TRBJ2-2	TRBV7-9	NA
CASSLGGSTNEKLFF	TGTGCCAGCAGCTTGGGAGGATCAACTAATGAAAAACTGTTTTTT	NA	TRBJ1-4	TRBV5-4	NA
CAISESGRVAEAFF	TGTGCCATCAGTGAGTCTGGAAGGGTCGCTGAAGCTTTCTTT	NA	TRBJ1-1	TRBV10-3	NA
CASRDFITDTQYF	TGTGCCAGCAGGGACTTCATCACAGATACGCAGTATTTT	NA	TRBJ2-3	TRBV25-1	NA
CATGRGDIQYF	TGCGCCACCGGAAGGGGAGACATTCAGTACTTC	NA	TRBJ2-4	TRBV4-1	NA
CASSLVGGNGYTF	TGTGCCAGCAGTTTAGTAGGAGGGAACGGCTACACCTTC	NA	TRBJ1-2	TRBV27	NA
CASSEGRNIQYF	TGTGCCAGCAGTGAAGGTCGAAACATTCAGTACTTC	NA	TRBJ2-4	TRBV2	NA
CASSTGTAPYEQYF	TGTGCCAGCAGCACCGGGACAGCCCCCTACGAGCAGTACTTC	NA	TRBJ2-7	TRBV5-4	TRBD1
CASSGTGGPGTEAFF	TGCGCCAGCAGTGGGACAGGGGGCCCGGGCACTGAAGCTTTCTTT	NA	TRBJ1-1	TRBV5-1	TRBD1
CASRTENSPLHF	TGTGCCAGCAGAACAGAGAATTCACCCCTCCACTTT	once	TRBJ1-6	TRBV5-4	NA
CASSLEGTFQETQYF	TGTGCCAGCAGCTTAGAAGGGACGTTCCAAGAGACCCAGTACTTC	NA	TRBJ2-5	TRBV7-2	NA
CASTPGTSGILSSYEQYF	TGTGCCAGCACTCCCGGGACTAGCGGCATCCTTAGCTCCTACGAGCAGTACTTC	NA	TRBJ2-7	TRBV3-1/TRBV3-2	TRBD2
CASSITSGRGTGELFF	TGTGCCAGTAGTATTACTAGCGGGAGGGGCACCGGGGAGCTGTTTTTT	NA	TRBJ2-2	TRBV19	TRBD2
CASSPTVQGNYGYTF	TGTGCCAGCAGCCCAACGGTACAGGGGAACTATGGCTACACCTTC	NA	TRBJ1-2	TRBV6-4	TRBD1
CASSIGVGPGELFF	TGTGCCAGTAGTATAGGGGTGGGGCCCGGGGAGCTGTTTTTT	NA	TRBJ2-2	TRBV19	NA
CASSPAPGGRDSEQFF	TGTGCCAGCAGCCCTGCCCCGGGCGGGAGGGACTCTGAGCAGTTCTTC	NA	TRBJ2-1	TRBV5-8	TRBD2
CASSLGTSGSYNEQFF	TGTGCCAGCAGCCTAGGGACTAGCGGCTCCTACAATGAGCAGTTCTTC	NA	TRBJ2-1	TRBV5-8	TRBD2
CAIRGSSTNQPQHF	TGTGCCATCAGAGGCAGCAGTACCAATCAGCCCCAGCATTTT	once	TRBJ1-5	TRBV10-3	NA
CASSLAGIPENEQFF	TGTGCCAGCAGCTTGGCCGGGATTCCCGAGAATGAGCAGTTCTTC	NA	TRBJ2-1	TRBV7-2	NA
CASSLEGSQITDTQYF	TGTGCCAGCAGCTTGGAAGGTAGCCAAATCACAGATACGCAGTATTTT	NA	TRBJ2-3	TRBV5-8	NA
CASSLGTGGQGASPLHF	TGTGCCAGCAGCTTGGGCACCGGGGGACAGGGGGCTTCACCCCTCCACTTT	NA	TRBJ1-6	TRBV5-8	TRBD1
CASSYLDTEAFF	TGTGCCAGCAGTTACTTGGACACTGAAGCTTTCTTT	NA	TRBJ1-1	TRBV6-6	NA
CASSLSWDREYEQYF	TGTGCCAGCAGCTTATCGTGGGACAGGGAGTACGAGCAGTACTTC	NA	TRBJ2-7	TRBV7-9	TRBD1
CASSGQGKGEWYVGAEQYF	TGTGCCAGCAGCGGCCAGGGGAAGGGCGAGTGGTACGTTGGGGCCGAGCAGTACTTC	NA	TRBJ2-7	TRBV7-9	NA
CASRSPGQGREKLFF	TGTGCCAGCAGATCCCCGGGACAGGGAAGGGAAAAACTGTTTTTT	NA	TRBJ1-4	TRBV25-1	TRBD1
CASSLAPRSEQFF	TGTGCCAGCAGTTTGGCCCCCCGTAGTGAGCAGTTCTTC	NA	TRBJ2-1	TRBV27	NA
CASSGRGGTDTQYF	TGTGCCAGCAGCGGTAGAGGGGGAACAGATACGCAGTATTTT	NA	TRBJ2-3	TRBV11-1	NA
CASRGQRAGLQPQHF	TGTGCCAGCAGGGGGCAGCGAGCAGGTCTTCAGCCCCAGCATTTT	once	TRBJ1-5	TRBV6-5	NA
CASSIRQTYSNQPQHF	TGTGCCAGTAGTATTAGACAGACCTATAGCAATCAGCCCCAGCATTTT	NA	TRBJ1-5	TRBV19	NA
CASSPNEANYGYTF	TGTGCCAGCAGCCCCAACGAAGCTAACTATGGCTACACCTTC	few	TRBJ1-2	TRBV6-6	NA